This T cell receptor beta chain was sequenced in a study of cytomegalovirus exposure and HLA in healthy donors. Study details: Early release data held 75 million to 90 million unique TCRs from HLA-typed donors.

General study findings and limits: Confirmation was obtained in vitro that a few CMV-associated chains are specific for CMV antigens. Later analysis identified a missense DCLRE1C variant that was linked to TCR beta V- and J-gene trimming.

PCR amplification relied on 60 Vbeta primers (plus 13 Jbeta primers). Method: immunoSEQ multiplex PCR; TCRdb's copy keeps in-frame clones and lacks some. The sample carries about 220,000 clones, over 60% recorded once. With regard to this clone: Its matching antigen is unknown.

Germline assignment: CDR1 LNHDA and CDR2 SQIVND (reference sequence). This CDR3 contains 15 residues. Trimming removed 3 bases from V and 5 bases from J, with 16 bases in between. The source material was PBMCs. This sequence originates from a male donor in good health and CMV-seronegative. The gene calls are TRBV19 and TRBJ2-5; D possibly corresponds to TRBD1 (6 bases). CDR3 in DNA: TGTGCCAGTAGTATGGGCAGGGGTGAGGAGGAGACCCAGTACTTC. Translating gives CASSMGRGEEETQYF.